These T cell receptor beta chains were read from a single sample in a study of CD8 T cells in ankylosing spondylitis. MiXCR, run by TCRdb on the 5' RACE reads, gives a single entry per CDR3 protein. The sample shows about 130,000 distinct CDR3 sequences, 5.5% to 7.5% of them seen only once. Material for sequencing was blood, either unsorted or a sorted T cell fraction (not recorded which). The source is a female donor with ankylosing spondylitis or in good health (not recorded which). Both conserved end residues are part of each CDR3. The order of the fields is J gene, D gene, clone size, V gene, CDR3 DNA, CDR3 protein. The D gene is left open where the match is weak. Clone sizes are given selectively: once, few, many, or a class where the clone is expanded.

>TRBJ2-2|NA|many|TRBV27
TGTGCCAGCAGTCTAGGCCTGGACACCGGGGAGCTGTTTTTT
CASSLGLDTGELFF
>TRBJ2-2|NA|few|TRBV7-6
TGTGCCAGCAGCTTAGGCCCGACGGGCGGGGAGCTGTTTTTT
CASSLGPTGGELFF
>TRBJ2-1|TRBD1|NA|TRBV5-1
TGCGCCAGCAGCGCCCTTGTTGGGACAGGTTCCTACAATGAGCAGTTCTTC
CASSALVGTGSYNEQFF
>TRBJ1-1|TRBD1|many|TRBV20-1
TGCAGGTCGGTCCGGACAGGTCGGAACACTGAAGCTTTCTTT
CRSVRTGRNTEAFF
>TRBJ1-4|TRBD1|many|TRBV11-2
TGTGCCAGCAGCCAGGACAGGGGCCGAGAAAAACTGTTTTTT
CASSQDRGREKLFF
>TRBJ2-2|NA|many|TRBV4-1
TGCGCCAGCAGCCAAGTGATAGTGGGCCACGGGGAGCTGTTTTTT
CASSQVIVGHGELFF
>TRBJ2-3|NA|many|TRBV5-1
TGCGCCAGCAGCCCAGACCCCCACACTAGCACAGATACGCAGTATTTT
CASSPDPHTSTDTQYF
>TRBJ2-3|TRBD2|NA|TRBV5-3
TGTGCCAGAAGCTTGGAAGCTAGCGGGGGGGATACGCAGTATTTT
CARSLEASGGDTQYF
>TRBJ1-1|NA|many|TRBV28
TGTGCCAGCAGTTTCTCATGGGGGTCTCGGACTGAAGCTTTCTTT
CASSFSWGSRTEAFF
>TRBJ2-3|TRBD1|many|TRBV7-6
TGTGCCAGCAGCTTAGTCCCGGGACAGGGTCCGGGGTATTTT
CASSLVPGQGPGYF
>TRBJ2-5|NA|many|TRBV5-5
TGTGCCAGCAGCTCCAGGCCCCCGGGGGAGACCCAGTACTTC
CASSSRPPGETQYF
>TRBJ2-3|NA|NA|TRBV24-1
TGTGCCACCAGTGATCGTCAGCCACATAGCACAGATACGCAGTATTTT
CATSDRQPHSTDTQYF
>TRBJ1-5|NA|many|TRBV30
TGTGCCTGGAGAGAGTATAGCAATCAGCCCCAGCATTTT
CAWREYSNQPQHF
>TRBJ1-1|TRBD1|many|TRBV5-1
TGCGCCAGCAGTGCCGGGACAGGGACTTCTGAAGCTTTCTTT
CASSAGTGTSEAFF
>TRBJ1-4|NA|many|TRBV27
TGTGCCAGCAGTAATCGTCTTGGTGCAACTAATGAAAAACTGTTTTTT
CASSNRLGATNEKLFF
>TRBJ1-2|NA|many|TRBV6-2/TRBV6-3
TGTGCCAGCAGTTACCCCGGACAGAGAAACTATGGCTACACCTTC
CASSYPGQRNYGYTF
>TRBJ1-1|NA|few|TRBV5-1
TGCGCCAGCAGCTTGTCCTGGAACACTGAAGCTTTCTTT
CASSLSWNTEAFF
>TRBJ2-7|NA|many|TRBV30
TGTGCCTGGAGTTCTAGCTTTATCGACGAGCAGTACTTC
CAWSSSFIDEQYF
>TRBJ1-2|NA|many|TRBV18
TGTGCCAGCTCACCGACCGGGACCGCAGATCGGTATGGCTACACCTTC
CASSPTGTADRYGYTF
>TRBJ2-1|NA|many|TRBV20-1
TGCAGTGCCAAGGGACCTTACGTCCACTACAATGAGCAGTTCTTC
CSAKGPYVHYNEQFF
>TRBJ2-2|NA|many|TRBV6-1
TGTGCCAGCAGTGATCGGACGGTGGTCACCGGGGAGCTGTTTTTT
CASSDRTVVTGELFF
>TRBJ1-5|TRBD1|many|TRBV19
TGTGCCAGTAGAATTGGGACAGCCTTCAGCAATCAGCCCCAGCATTTT
CASRIGTAFSNQPQHF
>TRBJ1-2|NA|many|TRBV12-3/TRBV12-4
TGTGCCAGCAGTAACTCAGGGCTGGGTGGCTACACCTTC
CASSNSGLGGYTF
>TRBJ1-1|NA|many|TRBV4-2
TGTGCCAGCAGCCAAGATGGGGGTGGGACTGAAGCTTTCTTT
CASSQDGGGTEAFF
>TRBJ1-6|NA|many|TRBV21-1
TGTGCCAGCAGCAAAACAGGGGCCCTCCACTTT
CASSKTGALHF
>TRBJ1-6|NA|many|TRBV27
TGTGCCAGCAGCCTAATACCAACAGGAGAATCACCCCTCCACTTT
CASSLIPTGESPLHF